One TCR beta chain is described in this entry. TCRdb's table, derived via immunoSEQ multiplex PCR, lists solely in-frame clones and lacks some. In the table there are about 70,000 clones, around nine tenths of which are singletons. The data stem from a study of OX40 agonist ivuxolimab in advanced cancers. In the study overall: Among those treated, three patients had partial responses, one with hepatocellular carcinoma and two with cutaneous melanoma.

The input for sequencing was CD4+ or CD8+ T cells sorted from blood, taken in a trial of the OX40 agonist ivuxolimab. This receptor was identified in an adult with an advanced solid tumor such as melanoma, head and neck, liver or kidney cancer.

The CDR3 nucleotides are TGTGCCAGCAGGATGGCGGGAGGTCGGGTCTACGAGCAGTACTTC. Translation: CASRMAGGRVYEQYF. This chain connects TRBV5-4 to TRBJ2-7, with TRBD2 identical over 8 bases. Unmatched junction bases numbered 10, after V lost 5 bases and J lost 3 bases. The CDR3 consists of 15 residues. Germline V gene data show CDR1 as SGHNT and CDR2 as YYREEE (reference sequence).